These 22 T cell receptor beta chains originate from one sample sequenced in a study of cytomegalovirus exposure and HLA in healthy donors. PCR was performed using 60 Vbeta and 13 Jbeta primers. The protocol was immunoSEQ multiplex PCR, while the TCRdb copy is restricted to in-frame clones and leaves out a portion. The sample contains about 130,000 clones, around 81% of which appear only once. The specimen was PBMCs. The receptors originated from a female donor in good health and CMV-seronegative.

The chain couples TRBV23-1 to TRBJ2-7; D is possibly TRBD1 (5 bases). TRBV23-1 is sorted into the ORF group, with uncertain function. V lost 0 bases to trimming and J lost 1 base, with 13 bases between them. The CDR3 has 16 residues. Here the CDR3 DNA reads TGCGCCAGCAGTCAATCGTGGGCAGGGCCATCCTACGAGCAGTACTTC. Translated, it gives CASSQSWAGPSYEQYF.

This chain uses TRBV7-3 with TRBJ2-5; 16 nucleotides match TRBD2. CDR1 SGHTA and CDR2 FQGTGA come from the germline V gene. J was trimmed by 4 bases and V by 4 bases; bases with no gene match: 6. This CDR3 comprises 17 residues. The CDR3 nucleotides read TGTGCCAGCAGCTCCGGGACTAGCGGGAGGGCCCCAGAGACCCAGTACTTC. Residues: CASSSGTSGRAPETQYF.

The chain uses TRBV25-1 and TRBJ2-1, with D possibly being TRBD2 (6 bases). The germline V gene has CDR1 MGHDK and CDR2 SYGVNS. The CDR3 sequence is 14 residues long. Trimming cost V 4 bases and J 13 bases, with 20 bases left between them. The CDR3 nucleotides read TGTGCCAGCAGTGGTGGCGGGACTTGGTTTAGACAGTTCTTC. This translates into CASSGGGTWFRQFF. Using reference TRBV25-1 and TRBJ2-1 for the parts outside the CDR3, the full variable domain is EADIYQTPRYLVIGTGKKITLECSQTMGHDKMYWYQQDPGMELHLIHYSYGVNSTEKGDLSSESTVSRIRTEHFPLTLESARPSHTSQYLCASSGGGTWFRQFFGPGTRLTVL.

The chain links TRBV9 to TRBJ2-7, with 9 positions matching TRBD2. The CDR3 is made up of 16 amino acids. V was clipped by 4 bases and J by 5 bases; unmatched bases: 13. Germline assignment: CDR1 SGDLS and CDR2 YYNGEE. The CDR3 sequence: CASSPLGSSGAHEQYF. CDR3 sequence (DNA): TGTGCCAGCAGCCCCTTAGGGTCTAGCGGGGCCCACGAGCAGTACTTC.

This rearrangement joins TRBV2 to TRBJ2-1; 7 nucleotides agree with TRBD2. The CDR3 runs 14 residues. Unmatched junction bases numbered 10, after V lost 5 bases and J lost 9 bases. The germline V gene encodes CDR1 SNHLY and CDR2 FYNNEI. The CDR3: CASSLELAGGEQFF. CDR3 bases: TGTGCCAGCAGTTTAGAATTAGCGGGCGGTGAGCAGTTCTTC.

This clone occurred once. The V gene is TRBV7-2, the J gene TRBJ2-1, with D tentatively TRBD1 (7 bases). V gave up 5 bases and J gave up 10 bases, with 18 bases separating them. Germline lookup yields CDR1 SGHTA and CDR2 FQGNSA. The CDR3 is 14 amino acids. The CDR3: CASSPRGDRGEQFF. The CDR3 bases are TGTGCCAGCAGCCCCAGGGGGGACCGGGGGGAGCAGTTCTTC.

This clone was seen a handful of times. This rearrangement joins TRBV4-1 to TRBJ1-3, with TRBD1 matching 7 bases. With V trimmed by 0 bases and J by 3 bases, 2 bases remained unmatched. CDR1 and CDR2 (germline): MGHRA, YSYEKL. The CDR3 runs to 15 residues. Here the CDR3 DNA reads TGCGCCAGCAGCCAAGACGGGACAGTTGGAAACACCATATATTTT. Protein: CASSQDGTVGNTIYF.

In this sample, this clone turned up once. V and J are TRBV2 and TRBJ2-6; 8 bases are a match to TRBD2. This CDR3 region has 16 residues. Germline V gives CDR1 SNHLY, CDR2 FYNNEI. The trim removed 3 bases at V and 1 base at J, leaving 2 bases unmatched. Here the CDR3 reads CASSEAGGSGANVLTF. The CDR3 DNA sequence: TGTGCCAGCAGTGAGGCGGGGGGTTCTGGGGCCAACGTCCTGACTTTC.

For this clone: This specimen includes other DNA sequences encoding the same CDR3. The V gene is TRBV4-1, the J gene TRBJ2-5, with 13 bases identical to TRBD2. The CDR3 is 15 amino acids. V lost 4 bases, J lost 5 bases, and 4 bases stayed unmatched. Germline V lookup: CDR1 MGHRA, CDR2 YSYEKL. This CDR3 reads CASSPGLAGQETQYF. The DNA for the CDR3 is TGCGCCAGCAGCCCGGGACTAGCGGGGCAGGAGACCCAGTACTTC.

The chain is built from TRBV6-5 and TRBJ2-5; 9 bases line up with TRBD2. The CDR3 sequence is 14 residues long. Trimming removed 3 bases from V and 5 bases from J; junction bases left unmatched: 4. Germline assignment: CDR1 MNHEY and CDR2 SVGAGI. CDR3 DNA sequence: TGTGCCAGCAGTTATCGGCGGGGGGGGGAGACCCAGTACTTC. Translation: CASSYRRGGETQYF.

The V call is TRBV19, the J call TRBJ1-2; the D is unclear. Germline V gene sequence: CDR1 LNHDA, CDR2 SQIVND (reference sequence). This CDR3 contains 12 residues. Trimming cost V 9 bases and J 4 bases, with 12 bases left between them. The CDR3 DNA sequence: TGTGCCAGCAACGGGTTGGGCTATGGCTACACCTTC. It codes for CASNGLGYGYTF.

The chain links TRBV25-1 to TRBJ2-5, with D hard to call. The J call could be wrong; TRBJ2-7 is a better fit for the DNA end. This CDR3 is built from 12 residues. Germline lookup yields CDR1 MGHDK and CDR2 SYGVNS. Here the CDR3 DNA reads TGTGCCAGCAGTGAATCCTCCTACGAGCAGTACTTC. It yields the protein CASSESSYEQYF.

V gene TRBV2 combines with J gene TRBJ2-5, with D uncertain. The CDR3 is made up of 12 amino acids. Trimming cost V 0 bases and J 9 bases, with 8 bases left between them. The germline gives CDR1 SNHLY, CDR2 FYNNEI. CDR3 protein: CASSEARLAQYF. The DNA for the CDR3 is TGTGCCAGCAGTGAAGCGCGACTGGCCCAGTACTTC.

This sequence joins TRBV27 and TRBJ1-4; possible D gene TRBD1, 5 bases. The V end lost 6 bases, the J end lost 8 bases, and 16 bases lay between the germline ends. Germline CDR1 and CDR2: MNHEY and SMNVEV (reference sequence). The CDR3 is 14 residues long. The CDR3 reads CASRNGGGSEKLFF. CDR3 DNA: TGTGCCAGCAGGAATGGGGGGGGATCAGAAAAACTGTTTTTT.

The CDR3 DNA sequence: TGTGCCAGTAGTATTGGGTCCGGGTATGAGCAGTTCTTC. It codes for CASSIGSGYEQFF. The chain couples TRBV19 to TRBJ2-1; no firm D call. The length of the CDR3 is 13 residues. The V gene lost 3 bases and the J gene lost 8 bases, with 11 bases spanning the gap. Germline V CDR1 and CDR2: LNHDA, SQIVND (reference sequence).

J is TRBJ2-2 and V is TRBV18; 7 positions match TRBD1. V lost 6 bases to trimming and J lost 6 bases; unmatched junction nucleotides: 7. This CDR3 is 14 amino acids long. Germline values: CDR1 KGHSH, CDR2 LQKENI. This chain's CDR3 is CASSNDRVAGELFF. The CDR3 DNA follows: TGTGCCAGCTCGAACGACAGGGTGGCCGGGGAGCTGTTTTTT.

Comments on this clone: A junction end diverges from the germline sequence, so it may reflect a read error. This chain connects TRBV28 to TRBJ2-3; no reliable D call. The CDR3 extends over 14 amino acids. The V gene's germline CDR1 is MDHEN and CDR2 SYDVKM. The CDR3 DNA reads as TGTGCCAGCAATTTAGGAGATCCCACAGATACGCAGTATTTT. It codes for CASNLGDPTDTQYF.

Comments on this clone: The germline gene is not matched at one end of the junction; a read error may be the cause. This rearrangement joins TRBV7-9 to TRBJ1-6, with a possible D match to TRBD1 (5 bases). The CDR3 runs 13 residues. Looked up from germline, CDR1 is SEHNR and CDR2 is FQNEAQ (reference sequence). Here the CDR3 reads CSSSRGSRSPLHF. In DNA form, the CDR3 reads TGTTCCAGCAGCCGGGGGTCCAGGTCACCCCTCCACTTT.

The rearrangement links TRBV7-3 to TRBJ1-1, with unresolved D. Trimming removed 0 bases from V and 1 base from J, with 6 bases in between. This CDR3 has 14 residues. The germline V gene has CDR1 SGHTA and CDR2 FQGTGA. The DNA for the CDR3 is TGTGCCAGCAGCTTAACAGGGAGGAACACTGAAGCTTTCTTT. It is translated as CASSLTGRNTEAFF.

The chain combines TRBV9 with TRBJ2-7, with D tentatively TRBD2 (5 bases). Germline V lookup: CDR1 SGDLS, CDR2 YYNGEE. This CDR3 is built from 13 residues. The V and J ends lost 4 bases and 7 bases respectively, with 15 bases between them. CDR3 DNA: TGTGCCAGCAGCCCACCTTTGAGCGGAGAGCAGTACTTC. It codes for CASSPPLSGEQYF. The whole variable domain, filled in from reference TRBV9 and TRBJ2-7, reads DSGVTQTPKHLITATGQRVTLRCSPRSGDLSVYWYQQSLDQGLQFLIQYYNGEERAKGNILERFSAQQFPDLHSELNLSSLELGDSALYFCASSPPLSGEQYFGPGTRLTVT.

This chain uses TRBV5-4 with TRBJ2-5, with TRBD2 identical over 7 bases. The CDR3 consists of 13 residues. Unmatched junction bases numbered 5, after V lost 4 bases and J lost 5 bases. CDR1 is SGHNT, CDR2 YYREEE, per germline (reference sequence). The CDR3 spells CASSPGGEETQYF. The DNA of the CDR3 is TGTGCCAGCAGCCCGGGAGGCGAGGAGACCCAGTACTTC.

The gene calls are TRBV29-1 and TRBJ1-1, with D hard to call. The germline CDR1 and CDR2 sequences are SQVTM and ANQGSEA. The V end lost 4 bases, the J end lost 9 bases, and 21 bases lay between the germline ends. The CDR3 sequence is 14 residues long. In DNA form, the CDR3 reads TGCAGCGTTGGGTACGCAAGATGGAGGGAGAAAGCTTTCTTT. Protein: CSVGYARWREKAFF. Full variable domain (missing parts from reference TRBV29-1 and TRBJ1-1): SAVISQKPSRDICQRGTSLTIQCQVDSQVTMMFWYRQQPGQSLTLIATANQGSEATYESGFVIDKFPISRPNLTFSTLTVSNMSPEDSSIYLCSVGYARWREKAFFGQGTRLTVV.